A selection of T cell receptor beta chains follows, all from one sample in a study of cytotoxic CD8 clonotypes in ibrutinib-treated CLL. Data came from immunoSEQ multiplex PCR; TCRdb stores just in-frame clones and leaves some out. The table lists more than 200,000 clones, roughly 74% of them singletons. Sample: PBMCs, taken after 24 months of ibrutinib treatment. Receptors were obtained from a human donor with chronic lymphocytic leukemia. CDR3s include the opening cysteine and the closing phenylalanine or tryptophan. Each record gives: V gene, J gene, CDR3 protein.

V: TRBV6-5
J: TRBJ2-7
CDR3: CATGQSYEQYF

V: TRBV9
J: TRBJ2-2
CDR3: CASSGGLGNTGELFF

V: TRBV27
J: TRBJ1-2
CDR3: CASSPETGGFYGYTF

V: TRBV27
J: TRBJ2-1
CDR3: CASSLYASGAYNEQFF

V: TRBV28
J: TRBJ2-1
CDR3: CASSYGGAKTYNEQFF

V: TRBV11-3
J: TRBJ1-1
CDR3: CASSSTRDSEAFF

V: TRBV18
J: TRBJ2-5
CDR3: CASSPREGPETQYF

V: TRBV18
J: TRBJ2-1
CDR3: CASSPLAGSYNEQFF

V: TRBV19
J: TRBJ2-7
CDR3: CASSRLAGGPETSYEQYF

V: TRBV20-1
J: TRBJ2-7
CDR3: CSAPDHYEQYF

V: TRBV6-5
J: TRBJ1-5
CDR3: CASSYQLNQPQHF

V: TRBV11-1
J: TRBJ1-2
CDR3: CASSLDQRGYGYTF

V: TRBV28
J: TRBJ2-2
CDR3: CASSSGQNTGELFF

V: TRBV30
J: TRBJ2-2
CDR3: CAWSAQLTGELFF

V: TRBV7-8
J: TRBJ2-1
CDR3: CASSPWATGHNEQFF